This is a list of T cell receptor beta chains from one sample in a study of CD8 T cells in ankylosing spondylitis. TCRdb redid the calling of the 5' RACE reads with MiXCR, one entry per CDR3 protein. The sample contains 75,000 to 95,000 distinct CDR3 sequences, 9% of which appear only once. The material sequenced was blood, either unsorted or a sorted T cell fraction (not recorded which). All receptors derive from a male donor with ankylosing spondylitis. Each CDR3 is given without its conserved first and last residue.

V	length	CDR3
TRBV7-9	12	ASSFRGGQETQY
TRBV5-6	13	ASSPATGYTGELF
TRBV7-2	13	ASSELGGANEKLF
TRBV5-6	15	ASTLTTSGNDTDTQY
TRBV15	15	ATSRYLGQGLEETQY
TRBV6-2/TRBV6-3	13	ASSSPGGPDNEQF
TRBV7-9	9	ASRFGETQY
TRBV3-1	16	ASSPSMFGPLRDSGYT
TRBV7-9	11	ASSSGLGETQY
TRBV28	15	ASSPLSTVLAKNIQY
TRBV27	11	ASSLSSGNEQF
TRBV9	11	ASSVGTNEKLF
TRBV3-1	11	ASSQDIPGEQF
TRBV27	15	ASSLSGTGSFRNTQY
TRBV6-1	12	ASSRDRDRETQY
TRBV12-3/TRBV12-4	15	ASSLQTGGLAKNIQY
TRBV5-1	15	ASSLEGTGTDNYGYT
TRBV7-9	13	ASSLIAGNQETQY
TRBV7-9	13	ASSLSLRTGNEQF
TRBV9	14	ASSPGLAGGPDEQF
TRBV27	11	ASSLNRLETQY
TRBV30	11	ARGRSGIDEQF
TRBV28	14	AITGTSGWGEETQY
TRBV4-1	12	ASSQDRGRSPLH
TRBV20-1	16	SATAPTQGLASRDEQF
TRBV25-1	13	ASSDWDSYNSPLH
TRBV27	11	ASSLTGDYGYT
TRBV11-1	9	ASSKGTEAF
TRBV12-3/TRBV12-4	10	ASNAGAYGYT